The 28 T cell receptor beta chains below all came from one sample that was sequenced in a study of early T cells in non-severe SARS-CoV-2 infection. Via MiXCR, TCRdb re-called the 5' RACE reads, giving one row per CDR3 protein. The sample holds approximately 70,000 distinct CDR3 sequences, approximately 5% seen once. This specimen consisted of whole blood, obtained at baseline. These receptor sequences come from an adult who was a healthcare worker with PCR-confirmed SARS-CoV-2 infection or an uninfected control (not recorded which).

This clonotype was found many times. This rearrangement joins TRBV12-3 or TRBV12-4 to TRBJ2-2; D perhaps matches TRBD2 (5 bases). CDR3 length: 14 residues. V was pared by 11 bases and J by 1 base, with 14 bases between. The CDR3, as DNA: TGTGCCTGGATAGTGGGGAGGAACACCGGGGAGCTGTTTTTT. This translates into CAWIVGRNTGELFF.

The chain carries TRBV4-2 and TRBJ2-7; D perhaps matches TRBD2 (5 bases). Germline lookup yields CDR1 LGHNA and CDR2 YNFKEQ. Trimming took off 3 bases at V and 0 bases at J, with 9 bases between the two ends. The CDR3 has 14 residues. CDR3 DNA sequence: TGTGCCAGCAGCCAGCCGGGGAGCTCCTACGAGCAGTACTTC. The encoded protein is CASSQPGSSYEQYF.

In this sample, this clonotype turned up a few times. The chain is built from TRBV9 and TRBJ2-7; 10 nucleotides line up with TRBD2. CDR3 length: 15 residues. The V segment lost 0 bases and the J segment 5 bases; nucleotides outside the gene matches: 5. Germline loops: CDR1 SGDLS, CDR2 YYNGEE. CDR3 sequence: CASSVEAGGRDEQYF. In DNA, the CDR3 is TGTGCCAGCAGCGTAGAAGCGGGAGGGCGTGACGAGCAGTACTTC.

The CDR3 sequence: CASSILEGSYEQYF. CDR3 DNA sequence: TGTGCCAGCAGTATCCTGGAGGGATCCTACGAGCAGTACTTC. The chain joins TRBV7-6 to TRBJ2-7, with a possible D match to TRBD2 (6 bases). Trimming took 6 bases from V and 1 from J, leaving 13 bases between them. The CDR3 contains 14 residues. Germline CDR1 is SGHVS and CDR2 is FNYEAQ.

This clonotype was detected many times. This chain uses TRBV5-1 with TRBJ2-1, with 7 bases lining up with TRBD2. This CDR3 contains 16 residues. Germline V CDR1 and CDR2: SGHRS, YFSETQ. V gave up 0 bases and J gave up 1 base; unmatched junction bases: 4. CDR3 coding DNA: TGCGCCAGCAGCTTGGGCAGCGGGGCTTCCTACAATGAGCAGTTCTTC. Its protein is CASSLGSGASYNEQFF.

This chain links TRBV20-1 with TRBJ1-2; 10 nucleotides line up with TRBD1. The ends lost 5 bases at V and 3 bases at J; junction bases unmatched: 9. The CDR3 spans 15 residues. Germline assignment: CDR1 DFQATT and CDR2 SNEGSKA (reference sequence). As DNA, the CDR3 is TGCAGTGCTCCAGATGTGACAGGGGGCGACTATGGCTACACCTTC. Amino acids: CSAPDVTGGDYGYTF.

This clonotype appeared a few times. The rearrangement uses TRBV3-1 and TRBJ2-2; D is tentatively TRBD1 or TRBD2 (5 bases each). The germline V and J ends were trimmed by 2 bases and 5 bases, with 15 bases remaining between them. The CDR3 runs 16 residues. Germline V gene lookup returns CDR1 LGHDT and CDR2 YNNKEL (reference sequence). CDR3 DNA: TGTGCCAGCAGCCAATTCGGGACGGGCGGTACCGGGGAGCTGTTTTTT. The encoded protein is CASSQFGTGGTGELFF.

This clonotype was recorded many times. J is TRBJ1-1 and V is TRBV29-1; 12 bases match TRBD1. V shed 6 bases and J 10 bases; nucleotides not matched to a gene: 6. Germline CDR1 reads SQVTM; CDR2 reads ANQGSEA. The CDR3 runs 12 residues. In nucleotides, the CDR3 is TGCAGCGTCCGGGGACAGGGGGCAGGAGCTTTCTTT. Translation: CSVRGQGAGAFF. The whole variable domain, remainder taken from reference TRBV29-1 and TRBJ1-1, is SAVISQKPSRDICQRGTSLTIQCQVDSQVTMMFWYRQQPGQSLTLIATANQGSEATYESGFVIDKFPISRPNLTFSTLTVSNMSPEDSSIYLCSVRGQGAGAFFGQGTRLTVV.

This clonotype has at least ten counts. This sequence joins TRBV11-2 and TRBJ2-1; a possible D gene is TRBD2 (6 bases). Deletions cut 5 bases from V and 4 bases from J, with 15 bases between. CDR3 size: 15 residues. The V gene's germline CDR1 is SGHAT and CDR2 FQNNGV. CDR3 nucleotides: TGTGCCAGCAGCCCAAGACGGAGGGATTACAATGAGCAGTTCTTC. Amino acids: CASSPRRRDYNEQFF.

The table lists this clonotype with many counts. The chain couples TRBV5-1 to TRBJ2-3; D not certain. The germline V gene has CDR1 SGHRS and CDR2 YFSETQ. The CDR3 is made up of 14 amino acids. V was pared by 7 bases and J by 2 bases, with 14 bases between. This CDR3 reads CASSEIQVTDTQYF. CDR3 sequence (DNA): TGCGCCAGCTCAGAGATACAAGTCACAGATACGCAGTATTTT.

The genes are TRBV3-1 and TRBJ2-5; D gene ambiguous. Per germline, CDR1 LGHDT and CDR2 YNNKEL (reference sequence). CDR3 length: 14 amino acids. Between the trimmed V and J ends, which lost 3 bases and 7 bases, there was a span of 15 bases. This CDR3 reads CASSHDTSDWTQYF. The CDR3 nucleotides are TGTGCCAGCAGCCACGACACCTCAGATTGGACCCAGTACTTC.

This clonotype has ten or more counts. V is TRBV6-1 and J is TRBJ1-5, with 7 bases lining up with TRBD1. This CDR3 has 15 amino acids. J lost 4 bases, V lost 2 bases, and 5 bases had no gene match. Germline values: CDR1 MNHNS, CDR2 SASEGT. The CDR3 DNA reads TGTGCCAGCAGTGAATTGGACAGGTTTAATCAGCCCCAGCATTTT. Its translation is CASSELDRFNQPQHF.

This clonotype was seen repeatedly, ten times or more. The chain has TRBV5-5 and TRBJ2-5; TRBD1 matches at 9 bases. Germline V gene sequence: CDR1 SGHKS, CDR2 YYEKEE (reference sequence). The length of the CDR3 is 14 residues. Trimming took 9 bases from V and 3 from J; bases not matched to a gene: 9. The CDR3: CATNIGTGKETQYF. CDR3 sequence (DNA): TGTGCCACCAACATCGGGACAGGGAAAGAGACCCAGTACTTC. The complete variable domain, with remaining parts taken from reference TRBV5-5 and TRBJ2-5, reads DAGVTQSPTHLIKTRGQQVTLRCSPISGHKSVSWYQQVLGQGPQFIFQYYEKEERGRGNFPDRFSARQFPNYSSELNVNALLLGDSALYLCATNIGTGKETQYFGPGTRLLVL.

This rearrangement joins TRBV5-1 to TRBJ2-1; perhaps D is TRBD1 or TRBD2 (5 bases each). The V end was cut by 7 bases, the J end by 0 bases, with 14 bases between. From germline, CDR1 is SGHRS and CDR2 YFSETQ. This CDR3 is built from 15 residues. This CDR3 reads CASVSGTNSYNEQFF. The DNA of the CDR3 is TGCGCCAGCGTGTCCGGGACCAACTCCTACAATGAGCAGTTCTTC.

The chain couples TRBV6-5 to TRBJ2-7, with TRBD2 identical over 10 bases. This CDR3 is 14 amino acids long. With V trimmed by 6 bases and J by 3 bases, 5 bases remained unmatched. Germline V lookup: CDR1 MNHEY, CDR2 SVGAGI. CDR3 sequence reads: CASSPGLASYEQYF. As DNA, the CDR3 is TGTGCCAGCAGCCCGGGACTAGCGAGCTACGAGCAGTACTTC.

This clonotype was counted many times. This rearrangement joins TRBV20-1 to TRBJ2-7; 10 bases map to TRBD1. The CDR3 covers 15 residues. Germline V gives CDR1 DFQATT, CDR2 SNEGSKA (reference sequence). The trim removed 3 bases at V and 2 bases at J, leaving 7 bases unmatched. CDR3 nucleotides: TGCAGTGCTAGGTGGGGACAGGGGTTACCCTACGAGCAGTACTTC. Its protein product is CSARWGQGLPYEQYF.

The rearrangement links TRBV12-3 or TRBV12-4 to TRBJ2-2, with unresolved D. Trimming left V 5 bases short and J 1 base short, with 8 bases between. The CDR3 runs 14 residues. The DNA of the CDR3 is TGTGCCAGCAGTCAAGACCGGAACACCGGGGAGCTGTTTTTT. The encoded protein is CASSQDRNTGELFF.

In this sample, this clonotype turned up a few times. The rearrangement joins TRBV5-6 to TRBJ2-7; TRBD1 is a possible D gene (6 bases). The germline V and J ends were trimmed by 1 base and 8 bases, with 13 bases remaining between them. Per germline, CDR1 SGHDT and CDR2 YYEEEE. The CDR3 has 13 residues. For the CDR3, the DNA is TGTGCCAGCAGCTTGACAGGGAGTTTCAAGCAGTACTTC. This codes for CASSLTGSFKQYF. Drawing the rest from reference TRBV5-6 and TRBJ2-7, the complete variable domain is DAGVTQSPTHLIKTRGQQVTLRCSPKSGHDTVSWYQQALGQGPQFIFQYYEEEERQRGNFPDRFSGHQFPNYSSELNVNALLLGDSALYLCASSLTGSFKQYFGPGTRLTVT.

Written as DNA, the CDR3 is TGTGCCAGCAGGCCACTAGCTGGCGAGACCCAGTACTTC. This codes for CASRPLAGETQYF. The rearrangement uses TRBV7-9 and TRBJ2-5; TRBD2 might be the D (6 bases). Germline lookup yields CDR1 SEHNR and CDR2 FQNEAQ (reference sequence). V dropped 6 bases and J dropped 5 bases, with 13 bases sitting between them. The CDR3 length is 13 residues.

The chain joins TRBV15 to TRBJ1-1; D not resolved. This CDR3 contains 16 residues. V was shortened by 0 bases and J by 6 bases, with 17 bases between the two germline ends. CDR1 is LNHNV and CDR2 is YYDKDF in the germline V gene (reference sequence). The CDR3 DNA reads TGTGCCACCAGCAGAGATCTGGTATCCCCCACGCCTGAAGCTTTCTTT. Translated, it gives CATSRDLVSPTPEAFF. The full variable domain, in which reference TRBV15 and TRBJ1-1 provide the parts outside the CDR3, is DAMVIQNPRYQVTQFGKPVTLSCSQTLNHNVMYWYQQKSSQAPKLLFHYYDKDFNNEADTPDNFQSRRPNTSFCFLDIRSPGLGDTAMYLCATSRDLVSPTPEAFFGQGTRLTVV.

This clonotype was counted many times. The CDR3 loop is CASSGRELNEQFF. In nucleotides, the CDR3 is TGTGCCAGTAGCGGGAGGGAATTGAATGAGCAGTTCTTC. This rearrangement joins TRBV6-1 to TRBJ2-1, with 11 nucleotides matching TRBD2. The CDR3 is 13 amino acids. The germline gives CDR1 MNHNS, CDR2 SASEGT. Trimming removed 9 bases from V and 7 bases from J; junction bases left unmatched: 5.

This clonotype was picked up many times. The chain employs TRBV4-1 and TRBJ2-3; D gene uncertain. Germline CDR1 MGHRA, CDR2 YSYEKL. V gave up 0 bases and J gave up 3 bases, with 7 bases separating them. The CDR3 has 14 residues. The CDR3 coding sequence is TGCGCCAGCAGCCAAGACAGGAATACAGATACGCAGTATTTT. Translated: CASSQDRNTDTQYF.

This clonotype has at least ten counts. The chain couples TRBV10-2 to TRBJ1-2, with 11 positions matching TRBD1. The CDR3 is 15 amino acids. The germline V gene encodes CDR1 WSHSY and CDR2 SAAADI. J gave up 8 bases and V 5 bases, and 10 bases lay outside the gene matches. Here the CDR3 DNA reads TGCGCCAGCAGTCCCGGGACAGGGGGTTCCTTCGGCTACACCTTC. It is translated as CASSPGTGGSFGYTF.

This clonotype was observed at least ten times. V usage is TRBV27 and J usage is TRBJ1-1; a possible D gene is TRBD1 (6 bases). There are 14 residues in the CDR3. Germline V lookup: CDR1 MNHEY, CDR2 SMNVEV (reference sequence). Trimming cost V 3 bases and J 2 bases, with 10 bases left between them. CDR3 in amino acids: CASSFTGTNTEAFF. The DNA for the CDR3 is TGTGCCAGCAGTTTTACCGGGACAAACACTGAAGCTTTCTTT.

The V gene is TRBV7-2, the J gene TRBJ2-2, with 11 bases identical to TRBD1. Germline V gives CDR1 SGHTA, CDR2 FQGNSA. The CDR3 has 16 residues. V gave up 5 bases and J gave up 7 bases; unmatched junction bases: 9. Here the CDR3 reads CASSQGTGGVNGELFF. The CDR3 coding sequence is TGTGCCAGCAGCCAGGGGACAGGGGGAGTAAACGGGGAGCTGTTTTTT.

In this sample, this clonotype turned up many times. The rearrangement joins TRBV6-6 to TRBJ2-1, with a weak D call TRBD2 (6 bases). Germline V gives CDR1 MNHNY, CDR2 SVGAGI (reference sequence). The CDR3 is 12 amino acids. Deletions cut 7 bases from V and 5 bases from J, with 9 bases between. The CDR3 coding sequence is TGTGCCAGCAACCCGGGGGACAATGAGCAGTTCTTC. Protein sequence: CASNPGDNEQFF.

The J gene is TRBJ1-2, the V gene TRBV6-5; 8 bases agree with TRBD1. This CDR3 comprises 18 residues. V gave up 2 bases and J gave up 1 base; unmatched junction bases: 12. CDR1 MNHEY and CDR2 SVGAGI come from the germline V gene. The CDR3 region has the DNA TGTGCCAGCAGTTACGACAAGTCAGGGGGCCGGTTTAACTATGGCTACACCTTC. This translates into CASSYDKSGGRFNYGYTF.

The sample holds many counts of this clonotype. The chain joins TRBV7-6 to TRBJ2-5, with 8 bases aligning to TRBD1. Germline loops: CDR1 SGHVS, CDR2 FNYEAQ. V gave up 5 bases and J gave up 4 bases; unmatched junction bases: 9. CDR3 length: 15 residues. Here the CDR3 DNA reads TGTGCCAGCAGCCCTAATACAGGGGGGAGAGAGACCCAGTACTTC. Translating gives CASSPNTGGRETQYF.